This T cell receptor (beta chain) comes out of a study of shared clonotypes between healthy human individuals. Naive-designated CD8 cells lacked CD45RO, were positively enriched for CCR7, and omitted terminally differentiated effector memory CD45RA+ cells. Libraries were prepared by immunoSEQ multiplex PCR; TCRdb keeps only in-frame clonotypes and omits some of them. The data show about 650,000 clones, nearly 97% seen once. Remarks on this clone: The sample carries other DNA sequences with the same CDR3.

The TCR comes from a woman under 40 in good health. Sample: naive CD8+ T cells sorted from blood.

DNA of the CDR3: TGTGCCAGCAGCTCGCGAGACAGCCTCGCCTACGAGCAGTACTTC. Translating it yields CASSSRDSLAYEQYF. This chain links TRBV7-9 with TRBJ2-7, with D possibly matching TRBD1 (5 bases). This CDR3 is 15 amino acids long. Trimming stripped 4 bases from V and 2 bases from J, with 15 bases between. Germline V gene data show CDR1 as SEHNR and CDR2 as FQNEAQ (reference sequence).